This T cell receptor (beta chain) comes out of a study of response to subunit inactivated influenza vaccine. V was shortened by 0 bases and J by 1 base, with 4 bases between the two germline ends. The CDR3 length is 13 residues. Germline CDR1 and CDR2: SGHRS and YFSETQ. One entry per CDR3 protein, called by TCRdb with MiXCR from the RT-PCR reads. The table includes approximately 520,000 distinct CDR3 sequences, more than 15% detected once. This clonotype was detected ten times or more. Source: CD4+ T cells sorted from PBMCs, taken less than 30 months after vaccination. This TCR was recovered from a man aged 50 to 75 who received an inactivated influenza vaccine. The chain recombines TRBV5-1 with TRBJ1-2, with D unclear. The CDR3 here is CASSLVGNYGYTF. The CDR3 DNA reads as TGCGCCAGCAGCTTGGTGGGTAACTATGGCTACACCTTC.